The sequence of this TCR beta chain was determined in a study of blood T cell repertoires in COVID-19. About the research overall: Specimens from acute and convalescent COVID-19 originated in the United States, Italy and Spain. T cells, B-cell-depleted T cells, or PBMCs supplied cDNA or gDNA.

In the authors' workflow: Amplification of reference gene primers was used by the study to estimate nucleated cell counts. The data were produced by immunoSEQ multiplex PCR, yet TCRdb's version contains in-frame clones alone and is incomplete. V and J calls and clone size are given by that table; D and trimming were obtained from the DNA. This table holds 100,000 to 150,000 clones, 85% found once. This CDR3 is 16 amino acids long. Germline V gene data show CDR1 as SNHLY and CDR2 as FYNNEI. Trimming took off 6 bases at V and 5 bases at J, with 22 bases between the two ends. What was sequenced was peripheral blood. V and J are TRBV2 and TRBJ2-5; TRBD1 might be the D (5 bases). This TCR was sampled from a man older than 75 with active or convalescent COVID-19. The CDR3 nucleotides read TGTGCCAGCAGGCCCGCGAGGTTACAGGTCGGGGAGACCCAGTACTTC. It yields the protein CASRPARLQVGETQYF.